In its sample, the clone carrying this TCR beta chain was seen many times. V lost 7 bases to trimming and J lost 2 bases, with 10 bases between them. The CDR3 spans 13 residues. This sample stems from a study of early T cells in non-severe SARS-CoV-2 infection. Whole-study context: The input, bulk RNA from unsorted whole blood, was sequenced, and chains were unpaired.

TCRdb fed the 5' RACE reads into MiXCR, producing one record per CDR3 protein. The table records around 56,000 distinct CDR3 sequences, roughly 7.1% of them present only once. The sample in question was whole blood, obtained at baseline. This clonotype was sampled from an adult who was a healthcare worker with PCR-confirmed SARS-CoV-2 infection or an uninfected control (not recorded which). The chain employs TRBV12-3 or TRBV12-4 and TRBJ2-3; no clear D gene. CDR3 in DNA: TGTGCCAGCACTTCCCGAGCCACAGATACGCAGTATTTT. Translation: CASTSRATDTQYF.